A selection of T cell receptor beta chains follows, all from one sample in a study of post-analysis software for immune sequencing data. TCRdb passed the PCR reads through MiXCR, listing each CDR3 protein once. In the table there are 450,000 to 700,000 distinct CDR3 sequences, 40% to 50% of which are singletons. The source material was blood. Receptors were obtained from a girl aged 5 to 17 with multiple sclerosis. CDR3s include the opening cysteine and the closing phenylalanine or tryptophan. D genes are given only for firm matches. Size tells how often a clone was seen (once, few, many) or the class of an expanded clone, and some rows leave it out.

clone_size	j_call	v_call	d_call	cdr3_nt	cdr3_aa
NA	TRBJ1-2	TRBV27	NA	TGTGCCAGCAGATCAGGGGCGTTAGGCTACACCTTC	CASRSGALGYTF
NA	TRBJ2-3	TRBV30	NA	TGTGCCTGGAGTGTAGGTGGGACCTTTAGCACAGATACGCAGTATTTT	CAWSVGGTFSTDTQYF
few	TRBJ2-7	TRBV6-6	TRBD1	TGTGCCAGCAGGGAGACGGGACAGGGCTACGAGCAGTACTTC	CASRETGQGYEQYF
NA	TRBJ2-1	TRBV6-1	NA	TGTGCCAGCGTCCGCAGGACAGAGCAGTTCTTC	CASVRRTEQFF
NA	TRBJ2-1	TRBV29-1	TRBD2	TGCAGCGTTGAAGACAGGCGAGCGGGGGCTTACAATGAGCAGTTCTTC	CSVEDRRAGAYNEQFF
few	TRBJ2-1	TRBV29-1	NA	TGCAGCGTTGGGGCAGGTGAGCAGTTCTTC	CSVGAGEQFF
NA	TRBJ2-3	TRBV7-6	NA	TGTGCCAGCAGCATGTCGGTGTCAGATACGCAGTATTTT	CASSMSVSDTQYF
few	TRBJ2-7	TRBV5-5	NA	TGTGCCAGCAGCTTGTCGGCGGCGCTAGGTGAGCAGTACTTC	CASSLSAALGEQYF
NA	TRBJ2-1	TRBV9	NA	TGTGCCAGCAGCGGGGGACTTTCTGAGCAGTTCTTC	CASSGGLSEQFF
NA	TRBJ2-4	TRBV20-1	NA	TGCAGTGCACTGGCCCCGGGGAACATTCAGTACTTC	CSALAPGNIQYF
NA	TRBJ1-5	TRBV27	NA	TGTGCCAGCAGGGGGGGGAGTGGCAATCAGCCCCAGCATTTT	CASRGGSGNQPQHF
NA	TRBJ1-2	TRBV11-2	TRBD1	TGTGCCAGCAGCCCGGGGACAGGGAGCGGAGGCTGCACCTTC	CASSPGTGSGGCTF
once	TRBJ2-4	TRBV2	NA	TGTGCCAGCATGCGGTGCGGCGATCCGACGGGAGAGCAGTACTTC	CASMRCGDPTGEQYF
few	TRBJ2-1	TRBV29-1	NA	TGCAGCGTTGAGGGGGGGGCTTACTCCTACAATGAGCAGTTCTTC	CSVEGGAYSYNEQFF
NA	TRBJ2-7	TRBV7-3	NA	TGTGCCAGCAGCTCCGGAGGGGGGGTATTATACAATGAGCAGTACTTC	CASSSGGGVLYNEQYF
NA	TRBJ2-3	TRBV5-5	NA	TGTGCCAGCAGCTTTAGCTCGGATACGCAGTATTTT	CASSFSSDTQYF
few	TRBJ2-7	TRBV29-1	TRBD1	TGCAGCGCAATAGGGTGGGACAGTTCCTACGAGCAGTACTTC	CSAIGWDSSYEQYF
NA	TRBJ1-2	TRBV28	NA	TGTGCCAGCAGTTTTAGGAGCAAACTCTATGGCTACACCTTC	CASSFRSKLYGYTF
NA	TRBJ1-5	TRBV7-6	NA	TGTGCCAGCAGCCCACAGGGATCGAGCAATCAGCCCCAGCATTTT	CASSPQGSSNQPQHF
few	TRBJ2-7	TRBV7-9	NA	TGTGCCAGCAGCCCCCCCTCGGGGCTCTCCTACGAGCAGTACTTC	CASSPPSGLSYEQYF
NA	TRBJ2-7	TRBV30	NA	TGTGCCTGGGGAGAAGGGGTAGGCTACGAGCAGTACTTC	CAWGEGVGYEQYF
NA	TRBJ2-5	TRBV5-1	TRBD2	TGTGCCAGCAGCTTACGGGCCGGGAGGGAGACCCAGTACTTC	CASSLRAGRETQYF
NA	TRBJ2-7	TRBV12-3/TRBV12-4	TRBD2	TGTGCCAGCAGGATAGCGGGGAAGACCCTCGAGCAGTACTTC	CASRIAGKTLEQYF
NA	TRBJ2-3	TRBV9	NA	TGTGCCAGCAGCCAGGGTATACTCACAGATACGCAGTATTTT	CASSQGILTDTQYF
NA	TRBJ2-1	TRBV12-3/TRBV12-4	NA	TGTGCCAGCAGTCCGTTGGGCAGGGGCTCCTACAATGAGCAGTTCTTC	CASSPLGRGSYNEQFF
NA	TRBJ1-1	TRBV5-1	NA	TGCGCCAGCAGCCCTAGCCTTAATTCCTTGGGGACTGAAGCTTTCTTT	CASSPSLNSLGTEAFF
once	TRBJ2-7	TRBV5-1	NA	TGCGCCAGCAGAAAGGACAGCCGCTACGAGCAGTACTTC	CASRKDSRYEQYF
few	TRBJ2-7	TRBV5-1	TRBD1	TGCGCCAGCAACATGGGACAGGGAACCTACGAGCAGTACTTC	CASNMGQGTYEQYF
once	TRBJ2-1	TRBV12-3/TRBV12-4	NA	TGTGCCAGCAGTTTAGGGGGGGAAAGGGCCTACAATGAGCAGTTCTTC	CASSLGGERAYNEQFF
NA	TRBJ2-1	TRBV20-1	TRBD2	TGCAGTGCTAGCGCCGCTAGCGGAGGAGGGTTTGAGCAGTTCTTC	CSASAASGGGFEQFF
NA	TRBJ2-7	TRBV5-1	NA	TGCGCCAGCAGCCCTCGGGGGGGACAGGGCTCCTACGAGCAGTACTTC	CASSPRGGQGSYEQYF
NA	TRBJ2-1	TRBV7-2	NA	TGTGCCAGCAGCCTCCCCTTGGCTGAGCAGTTCTTC	CASSLPLAEQFF
few	TRBJ1-2	TRBV12-3/TRBV12-4	TRBD1	TGTGCCAGCAGTCCCACAGGGGGCGGTGGCTACACCTTC	CASSPTGGGGYTF
NA	TRBJ2-7	TRBV6-6	NA	TGTGCCAGCAGCCCTCCGGACAGTTCGGCACTCCACGAGCAGTACTTC	CASSPPDSSALHEQYF
NA	TRBJ2-1	TRBV4-1	NA	TGCGCCAGCAGCCAAGAAGTGGTTTTGGGAACCGAACAGGAACCCTCCTACAATGAGCAGTTCTTC	CASSQEVVLGTEQEPSYNEQFF
NA	TRBJ2-7	TRBV11-2	NA	TGTGCCAGCAGCCCCCAGGCGGGACAGTCCTACGAGCAGTACTTC	CASSPQAGQSYEQYF
NA	TRBJ2-1	TRBV5-4	NA	TGTGCCAGCAGCGGGGAAGTAGTCGGTGGGCAGTTCTTC	CASSGEVVGGQFF
many	TRBJ2-4	TRBV5-1	TRBD2	TGCGCCAGCAGCCCCTCAAGCGGGAGGGGAATTCAGTACTTC	CASSPSSGRGIQYF
few	TRBJ1-1	TRBV29-1	NA	TGCAGCGTCGGTTATACAGAACCTTTGAACACTGAAGCTTTCTTT	CSVGYTEPLNTEAFF
NA	TRBJ1-2	TRBV9	TRBD1	TGTGCCAGCAGCGGAGCCGGGACAGGGTTAAACGGCTACACCTTC	CASSGAGTGLNGYTF
NA	TRBJ2-7	TRBV20-1	NA	TGCAGTGCTAGGGACCTGCGGGCCTACGAGCAGTACTTC	CSARDLRAYEQYF
NA	TRBJ2-1	TRBV9	NA	TGTGCCAGCAGCGGCCCCCCGGGGGAGCAGTTCTTC	CASSGPPGEQFF
NA	TRBJ2-7	TRBV6-6	NA	TGTGCCAGCAGTCACGGCCGCTCCTACGAGCAGTACTTC	CASSHGRSYEQYF
NA	TRBJ2-7	TRBV27	NA	TGTGCCAGCAGTTTATCGGCCTCCTCCGAGCAGTACTTC	CASSLSASSEQYF
NA	TRBJ2-7	TRBV25-1	NA	TGTGCCAGCAGTGAGAAATCGGAGCAGTACTTC	CASSEKSEQYF
many	TRBJ1-2	TRBV10-3	NA	TGTGCCATCAGTTTACAAGGGGACTATGGCTACACCTTC	CAISLQGDYGYTF
NA	TRBJ2-4	TRBV2	NA	TGTGCCAGCGGGAATGCGGGACTGAGCGACGGGCAGTACTTC	CASGNAGLSDGQYF
NA	TRBJ2-3	TRBV25-1	NA	TGTGCCAGCAGTTCGGGGTCCGGAGATACGCAGTATTTT	CASSSGSGDTQYF
NA	TRBJ2-5	TRBV9	NA	TGTGCCAGCAGCGTAGTGGGTGGACTAGAGACCCAGTACTTC	CASSVVGGLETQYF
NA	TRBJ1-1	TRBV20-1	TRBD1	TGCAGTGCTAGTGAGGGGGCAGGGGGCCTGACTGAAGCTTTCTTT	CSASEGAGGLTEAFF
few	TRBJ2-5	TRBV5-1	NA	TGCGCCAGCAGCCCGTGGGGGTCCCTCCAAGAGACCCAGTACTTC	CASSPWGSLQETQYF
few	TRBJ2-5	TRBV6-5	NA	TGTGCCAGCAGCCAGCAGAGTTACCAAGAGACCCAGTACTTC	CASSQQSYQETQYF
NA	TRBJ1-4	TRBV29-1	NA	TGCAGCGCCCGAGGAGGGCGGGGGGTTGAAAAACTGTTTTTT	CSARGGRGVEKLFF
NA	TRBJ2-7	TRBV25-1	NA	TGTGCCAGCAGTGAACGGGTTGTCAGGGGGGAGTACTCCTACGAGCAGTACTTC	CASSERVVRGEYSYEQYF
NA	TRBJ2-5	TRBV25-1	NA	TGTGCCAGCAGTGAAGCGGGTGTCGGGGAGACCCAGTACTTC	CASSEAGVGETQYF
NA	TRBJ2-4	TRBV29-1	NA	TGCAGCGCGACAGGCTTAGCCAAAAACATTCAGTACTTC	CSATGLAKNIQYF